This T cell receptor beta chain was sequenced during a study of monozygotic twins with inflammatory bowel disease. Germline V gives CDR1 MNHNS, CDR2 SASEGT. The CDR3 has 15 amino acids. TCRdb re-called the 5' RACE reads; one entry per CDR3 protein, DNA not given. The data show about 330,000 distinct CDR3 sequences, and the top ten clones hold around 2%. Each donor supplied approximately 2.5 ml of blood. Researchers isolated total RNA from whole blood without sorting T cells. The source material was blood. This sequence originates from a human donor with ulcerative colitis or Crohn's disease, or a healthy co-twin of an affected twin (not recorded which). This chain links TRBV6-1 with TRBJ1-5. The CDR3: CASRAVGDRNQPQHF.